The entry that follows covers one T cell receptor (beta chain) sequence. Its antigen specificity is not known. No quality values exist for individual bases; no much larger clone is one base distant. This record belongs to a study of T cell repertoires in cytomegalovirus infection (dated by TCRdb to between 2018 and 2021). At the level of the whole study: Donor HLA type was relevant to the analysis, as public TCR beta signatures indicated carriage of CMV infection together with the matching HLA type.

What the study reported, not specific to this receptor: The ex vivo response was dominated by HLA-C-restricted CMV-specific TCR beta clonotypes, and the single most frequent clonotype in two of eight donors was supplied by these HLA-C-restricted clonotypes. Carriers of CMV infection plus the relevant HLA type were discriminated by the cumulative frequency of public TCR beta family members in the study cohort and in an independent roughly 340-donor cohort.

The reads were generated on an Illumina HiSeq 1500. Clones were called with MiXCR by TCRdb after fastp trimmed the public reads at Q25, and only in-frame beta chains were retained. Each CDR3 protein gets just one entry, which takes the most common genes and DNA from the rows behind it. The sample data list around 130,000 distinct CDR3 sequences, and approximately 24% of these were observed just once. In total, the top ten clones hold around 32% of the sample. Its CDR3 holds 14 amino acids, cysteine through phenylalanine. Just the 42-base CDR3 DNA is kept, in frame starting at base 1. The germline V gene gives CDR1 as SGHNT and CDR2 as YENEEA. V was cut back by 5 bases and J by 4 bases, leaving a gap of 14 bases between them.

The sequence joins TRBV11-3 to TRBJ2-5; TRBD1 is perhaps the D gene, given 6 matching bases. The specimen was PBMCs, sequenced either directly or after in vitro stimulation (not recorded which). The sequence was collected from a human donor in good health (CMV status not recorded). Some clones in this sample may be carry-over from other donors' samples. The sequence in DNA is TGTGCCAGCAGCCCATCAGGGGCGGGAGAGACCCAGTACTTC. Translated, it gives CASSPSGAGETQYF.